Below, 6 T cell receptor beta chains from the same sample are listed, as sequenced in a study of blood T cell repertoires in COVID-19. Sequencing was performed with immunoSEQ multiplex PCR; in TCRdb, only in-frame clones are kept and a portion is missing. The sample holds around 29,000 clones, 65% to 70% seen once. Sequenced input: peripheral blood. The receptors here all came from a human donor in a cohort sampled during active COVID-19.

The chain employs TRBV19 and TRBJ1-2, with D tentatively TRBD1 (6 bases). CDR1 and CDR2 from the germline V gene are LNHDA and SQIVND (reference sequence). Trimming shortened V by 6 bases and J by 0 bases, and 23 bases separated the two germline ends. This CDR3 has 18 residues. CDR3 sequence: CASRTPGQGRSTNYGYTF. Written as DNA, the CDR3 is TGTGCCAGTAGGACCCCGGGGCAGGGGCGCTCAACTAACTATGGCTACACCTTC.

CDR3 region: CASSLGTNNEQFF. The CDR3, as DNA: TGTGCCAGCAGCTTAGGGACTAACAATGAGCAGTTCTTC. The rearrangement joins TRBV7-7 to TRBJ2-1; D perhaps matches TRBD2 (6 bases). Germline V gene data show CDR1 as SSHAT and CDR2 as FNYEAQ (reference sequence). V lost 1 base and J 5 bases, leaving 6 bases between the germline ends. The CDR3 runs to 13 residues.

The V call is TRBV11-3, the J call TRBJ2-5; 9 bases match TRBD1. The CDR3 has 16 amino acids. Germline CDR1 reads SGHNT; CDR2 reads YENEEA. J was trimmed by 3 bases and V by 4 bases; bases with no gene match: 9. CDR3 coding DNA: TGTGCCAGCAGCTCCGCGAGGGGACAGGGAGAAGAGACCCAGTACTTC. Translated: CASSSARGQGEETQYF.

J is TRBJ1-4 and V is TRBV25-1, with 8 bases identical to TRBD1. The CDR3 consists of 16 residues. Per germline, CDR1 MGHDK and CDR2 SYGVNS. The junction had 10 bases not matched to a gene; V was cut back by 5 bases and J by 5 bases. CDR3 amino acids: CASSHSRQGRNEKLFF. The CDR3 DNA is TGTGCCAGCAGTCATTCCCGACAGGGGAGGAATGAAAAACTGTTTTTT.

V gene TRBV27 combines with J gene TRBJ1-6, with a weak D call TRBD1 (5 bases). The CDR3 runs to 15 residues. The germline V gene encodes CDR1 MNHEY and CDR2 SMNVEV (reference sequence). Trimming removed 9 bases from V and 1 base from J, with 13 bases in between. The CDR3 region has the DNA TGTGCCAGTCAGGCGGCAGGGTCCTATAATTCACCCCTCCACTTT. It yields the protein CASQAAGSYNSPLHF.

The chain couples TRBV28 to TRBJ1-6; D gene unclear. V was shortened by 2 bases and J by 5 bases, with 4 bases between the two germline ends. This CDR3 contains 13 residues. The germline V gene has CDR1 MDHEN and CDR2 SYDVKM. CDR3 residues: CASSLTDNSPLHF. The DNA for the CDR3 is TGTGCCAGCAGTTTAACGGATAATTCACCCCTCCACTTT.